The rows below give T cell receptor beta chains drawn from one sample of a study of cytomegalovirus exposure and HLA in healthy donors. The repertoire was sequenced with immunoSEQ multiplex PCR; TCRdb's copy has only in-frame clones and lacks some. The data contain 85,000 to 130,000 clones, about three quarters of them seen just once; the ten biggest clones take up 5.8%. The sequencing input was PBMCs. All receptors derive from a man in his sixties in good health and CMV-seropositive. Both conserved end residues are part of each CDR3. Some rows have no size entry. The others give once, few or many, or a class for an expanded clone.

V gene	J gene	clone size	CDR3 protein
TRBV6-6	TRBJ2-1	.	CASSYSAGVIDEQFF
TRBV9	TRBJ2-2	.	CASSVERGSGKNTGELFF
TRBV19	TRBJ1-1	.	CASSIPGLNTEAFF
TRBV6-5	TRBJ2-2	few	CASRTQHSGELFF
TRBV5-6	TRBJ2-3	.	CASTRLAGGDPTDTQYF
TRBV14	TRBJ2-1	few	CASSQCHPLERGGNEQFF
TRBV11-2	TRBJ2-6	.	CASSLESVDLLAGGANVLTF
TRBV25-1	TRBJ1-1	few	CASSESLSQGDTEAFF
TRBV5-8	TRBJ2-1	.	CASSLGTGNNEQFF
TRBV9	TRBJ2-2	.	CASSVQGPSGELFF
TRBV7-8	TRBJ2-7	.	CASRERGQRIGEQYF
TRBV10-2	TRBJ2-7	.	CASRVGQIYEQYF
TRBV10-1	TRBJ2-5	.	CASSAGLARETQYF
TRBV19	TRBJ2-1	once	CASTKHGQGILNEQFF
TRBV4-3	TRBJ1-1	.	CASSPPTGRNTEAFF
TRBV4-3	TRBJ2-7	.	CASSHRTGPYYEQYF
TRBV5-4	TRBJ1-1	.	CASTLTGGLTEAFF
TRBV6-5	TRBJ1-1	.	CASSLLSTGHTEAFF
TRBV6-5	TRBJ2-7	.	CASSYSPGGPSYEQYF
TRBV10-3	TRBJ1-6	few	CAISEVGGTAGSPLHF
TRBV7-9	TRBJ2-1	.	CASSDRDRLYNEQFF
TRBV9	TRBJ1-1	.	CASSVLQELNTEAFF
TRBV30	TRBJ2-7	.	CAWSSTGSRWQYF
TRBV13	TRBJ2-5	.	CASSSRASGETQYF
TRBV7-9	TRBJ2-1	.	CASSERLAGSSYNEQFF
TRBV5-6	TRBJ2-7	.	CASSPRPDSYEQYF
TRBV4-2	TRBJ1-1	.	CASSQDGALNTEAFF
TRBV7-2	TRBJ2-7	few	CASSLGGPPYEQYF
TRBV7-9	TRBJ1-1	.	CASSLGRVIGDTEAFF
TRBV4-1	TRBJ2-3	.	CASSQWAGSTDTQYF
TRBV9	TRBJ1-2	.	CASSVYSGDYGYTF
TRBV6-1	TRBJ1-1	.	CASSVPGGNTEAFF
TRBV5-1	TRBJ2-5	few	CASSPEEETQYF
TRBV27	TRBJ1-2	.	CASSTRTGGRYGYTF
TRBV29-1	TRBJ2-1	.	CSVGGVGEQFF
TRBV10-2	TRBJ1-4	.	CASSDQYGTGGFHEKLFF
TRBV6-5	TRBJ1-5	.	CASRTGVQPQHF
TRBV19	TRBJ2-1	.	CASSIGVRGNEQFF
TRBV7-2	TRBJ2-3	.	CASSSDSGGAATQYF
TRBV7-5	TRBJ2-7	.	CVRSLVPSGSTYEQYF
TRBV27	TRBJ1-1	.	CASSLYRVNTEAFF
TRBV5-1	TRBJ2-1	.	CASSPRQGLGEQFF
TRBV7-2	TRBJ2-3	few	CASSPDSLGTDTQYF
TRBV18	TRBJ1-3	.	CASSPGTGGSNTIYF
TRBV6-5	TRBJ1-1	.	CASSYPGASNEAFF
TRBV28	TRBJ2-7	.	CASRGTGGAYEQYF
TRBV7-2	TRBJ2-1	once	CASSLPPYRARGYNEQFF
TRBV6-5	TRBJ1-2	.	CASRETNYGYTF
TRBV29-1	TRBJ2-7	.	CSVEGREYEQYF
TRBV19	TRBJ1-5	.	CASSILAGYQPQHF
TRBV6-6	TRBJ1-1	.	CASSRTERNTEAFF
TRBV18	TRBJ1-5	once	CASSPLSSADQPQHF
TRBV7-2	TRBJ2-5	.	CASSFTTGEETQYF
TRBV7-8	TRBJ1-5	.	CASSSLTGDLSNQPQHF